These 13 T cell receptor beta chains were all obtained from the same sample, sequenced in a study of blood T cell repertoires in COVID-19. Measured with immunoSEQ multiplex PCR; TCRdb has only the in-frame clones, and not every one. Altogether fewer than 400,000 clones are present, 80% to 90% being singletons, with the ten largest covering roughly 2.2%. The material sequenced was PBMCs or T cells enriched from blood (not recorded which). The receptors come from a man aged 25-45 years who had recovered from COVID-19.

The CDR3 bases are TGCGCCAGCAGCTTGGTCGGACAGGGGTACAATGAGCAGTTCTTC. It yields the protein CASSLVGQGYNEQFF. The rearrangement uses TRBV5-1 and TRBJ2-1; TRBD1 aligns across 9 bases. CDR1 and CDR2 (germline): SGHRS, YFSETQ. V shed 0 bases, J shed 4 bases, and the junction held 2 bases outside the gene matches. The CDR3 has 15 amino acids.

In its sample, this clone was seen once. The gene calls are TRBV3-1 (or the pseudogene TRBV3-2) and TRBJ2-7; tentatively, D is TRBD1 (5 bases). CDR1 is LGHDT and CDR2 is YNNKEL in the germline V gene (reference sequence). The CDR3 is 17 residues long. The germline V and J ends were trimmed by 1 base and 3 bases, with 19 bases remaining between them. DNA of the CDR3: TGTGCCAGCAGCCAAGGGTGGGGCAGGGATGGGAACTACGAGCAGTACTTC. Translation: CASSQGWGRDGNYEQYF.

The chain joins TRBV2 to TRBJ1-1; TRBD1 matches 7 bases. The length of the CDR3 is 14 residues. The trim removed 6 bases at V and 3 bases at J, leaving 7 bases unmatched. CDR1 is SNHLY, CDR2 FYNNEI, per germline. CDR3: CASSSMTGYTEAFF. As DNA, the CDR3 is TGTGCCAGCAGCTCAATGACAGGGTACACTGAAGCTTTCTTT.

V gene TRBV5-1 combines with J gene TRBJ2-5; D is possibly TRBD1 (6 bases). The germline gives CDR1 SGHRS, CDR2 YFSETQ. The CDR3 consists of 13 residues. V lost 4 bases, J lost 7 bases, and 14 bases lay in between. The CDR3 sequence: CASSLTQGSTQYF. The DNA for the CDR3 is TGCGCCAGCAGCCTAACCCAGGGGTCGACCCAGTACTTC.

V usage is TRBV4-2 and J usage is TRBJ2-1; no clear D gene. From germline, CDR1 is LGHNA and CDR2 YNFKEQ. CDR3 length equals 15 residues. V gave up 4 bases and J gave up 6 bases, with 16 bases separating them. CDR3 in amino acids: CASSPYLGAPNEQFF. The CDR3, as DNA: TGTGCCAGCAGCCCCTACCTCGGAGCCCCCAATGAGCAGTTCTTC.

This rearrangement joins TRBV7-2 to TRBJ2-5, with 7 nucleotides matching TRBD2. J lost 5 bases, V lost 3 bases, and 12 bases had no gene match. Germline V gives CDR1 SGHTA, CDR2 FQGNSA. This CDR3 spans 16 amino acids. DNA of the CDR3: TGTGCCAGCAGCTTGCCTAGCGGACCGACCTGGGAGACCCAGTACTTC. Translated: CASSLPSGPTWETQYF.

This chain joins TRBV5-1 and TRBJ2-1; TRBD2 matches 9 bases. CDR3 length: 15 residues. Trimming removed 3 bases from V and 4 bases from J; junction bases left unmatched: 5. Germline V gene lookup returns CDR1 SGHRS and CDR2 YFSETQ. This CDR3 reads CASSWGLADYNEQFF. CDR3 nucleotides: TGCGCCAGCAGCTGGGGACTAGCTGATTACAATGAGCAGTTCTTC.

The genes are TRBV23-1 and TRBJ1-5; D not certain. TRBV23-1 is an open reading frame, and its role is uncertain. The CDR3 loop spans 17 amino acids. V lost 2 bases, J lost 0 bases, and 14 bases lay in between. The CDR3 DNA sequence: TGCGCCAGCAGTCAAGGGTTATACGGAGTTAGCAATCAGCCCCAGCATTTT. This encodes CASSQGLYGVSNQPQHF.

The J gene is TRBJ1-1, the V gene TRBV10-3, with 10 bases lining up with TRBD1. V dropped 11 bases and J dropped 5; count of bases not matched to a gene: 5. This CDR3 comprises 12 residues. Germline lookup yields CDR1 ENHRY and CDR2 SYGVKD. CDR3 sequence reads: CASGQGRTEAFF. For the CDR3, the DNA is TGTGCCTCGGGACAGGGGAGGACTGAAGCTTTCTTT.

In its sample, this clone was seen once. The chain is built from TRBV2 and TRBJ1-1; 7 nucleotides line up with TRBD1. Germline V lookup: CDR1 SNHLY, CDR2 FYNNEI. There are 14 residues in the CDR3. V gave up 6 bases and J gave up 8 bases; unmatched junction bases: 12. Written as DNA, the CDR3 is TGTGCCAGCAGGGCCTTAGACAGGGCCGACGAAGCTTTCTTT. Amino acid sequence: CASRALDRADEAFF.

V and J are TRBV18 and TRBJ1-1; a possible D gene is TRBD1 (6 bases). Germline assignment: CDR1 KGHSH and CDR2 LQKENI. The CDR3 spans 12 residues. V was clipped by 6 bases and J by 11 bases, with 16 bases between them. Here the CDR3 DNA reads TGTGCCAGCTCCCCCACAGGGTCCCGGGCTTTCTTT. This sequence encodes CASSPTGSRAFF.

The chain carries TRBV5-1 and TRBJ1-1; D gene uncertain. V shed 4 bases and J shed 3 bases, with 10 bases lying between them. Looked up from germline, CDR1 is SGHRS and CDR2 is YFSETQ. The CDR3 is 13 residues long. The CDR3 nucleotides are TGCGCCAGCAGCCAAGACACAGACACTGAAGCTTTCTTT. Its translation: CASSQDTDTEAFF.

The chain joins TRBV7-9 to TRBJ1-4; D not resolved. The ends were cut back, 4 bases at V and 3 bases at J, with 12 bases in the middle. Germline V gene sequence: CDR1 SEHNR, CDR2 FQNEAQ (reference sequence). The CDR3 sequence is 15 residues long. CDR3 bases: TGTGCCAGCAGCTCGCCACAGAACTCTAATGAAAAACTGTTTTTT. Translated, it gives CASSSPQNSNEKLFF.